These 8 T cell receptor beta chains came from one sample sequenced in a study of T cells in Graves' hyperthyroidism and ophthalmopathy. The investigators amplified TCR beta CDR3 regions from RNA transcripts. HTBI primers were used for first-round RT-PCR of the TCR CDR3. MiXCR, run by TCRdb on the multiplex PCR reads, gives a single entry per CDR3 protein. The table has hundreds of thousands of distinct CDR3 sequences, roughly 13% seen once. Sequencing was done on a sample of blood. The receptor source for this set is a woman aged 30 to 39 with Graves' hyperthyroidism that later progressed to Graves' ophthalmopathy.

The J gene is TRBJ2-7, the V gene TRBV18; D may be TRBD2 (6 bases). This CDR3 contains 13 residues. The V and J ends lost 4 bases and 8 bases respectively, with 15 bases between them. Germline V gene sequence: CDR1 KGHSH, CDR2 LQKENI. The CDR3 sequence is CASSRGSGAQQYF. As DNA, the CDR3 is TGTGCCAGCTCACGGGGTAGCGGCGCACAGCAGTACTTC.

This clonotype was counted ten times or more. DNA for the CDR3: TGTGCCAGTAGTACTAGCGTAATGAACACCGGGGAGCTGTTTTTT. It is translated as CASSTSVMNTGELFF. The chain links TRBV19 to TRBJ2-2, with a tentative D call TRBD2 (6 bases). The CDR3 is 15 amino acids. V shed 4 bases and J shed 1 base, with 10 bases lying between them. CDR1 and CDR2 from the germline V gene are LNHDA and SQIVND (reference sequence). Drawing the rest from reference TRBV19 and TRBJ2-2, the complete variable domain is DGGITQSPKYLFRKEGQNVTLSCEQNLNHDAMYWYRQDPGQGLRLIYYSQIVNDFQKGDIAEGYSVSREKKESFPLTVTSAQKNPTAFYLCASSTSVMNTGELFFGEGSRLTVL.

CDR3 nucleotide sequence: TGCGCCAGCAGCTTGGGGGCAGGGTCAAGTACGCAGTATTTT. This translates into CASSLGAGSSTQYF. V is TRBV5-1 and J is TRBJ2-3; D is perhaps TRBD1 (5 bases). Germline V lookup: CDR1 SGHRS, CDR2 YFSETQ. The germline V and J ends were trimmed by 0 bases and 8 bases, with 13 bases remaining between them. The CDR3 has 14 residues.

This clonotype was counted ten times or more. This chain joins TRBV24-1 and TRBJ1-1; D is perhaps TRBD1 (6 bases). V lost 4 bases and J lost 3, with 11 bases in between. The CDR3 covers 14 residues. Germline V gives CDR1 KGHDR, CDR2 SFDVKD. The CDR3 nucleotides read TGTGCCACCAGTGAGGACAGATTCGACACTGAAGCTTTCTTT. Encoded protein: CATSEDRFDTEAFF.

This clonotype was seen many times. This chain joins TRBV24-1 and TRBJ2-1; the match to TRBD1 covers 7 bases. Per the germline V gene, CDR1 is KGHDR and CDR2 is SFDVKD. Unmatched junction bases numbered 6, after V lost 6 bases and J lost 2 bases. CDR3 size: 15 residues. The CDR3 loop reads CATSPTGRTYNEQFF. The CDR3 bases are TGTGCCACCAGTCCGACAGGGCGGACCTACAATGAGCAGTTCTTC.

In its sample, this clonotype was seen many times. The genes are TRBV3-1 and TRBJ2-5, with D possibly TRBD2 on 5 matching bases. The CDR3 runs 15 residues. Germline loops: CDR1 LGHDT, CDR2 YNNKEL (reference sequence). Trimming removed 4 bases from V and 5 bases from J, with 17 bases in between. DNA of the CDR3: TGTGCCAGCAGCCCTTCCGGGGTCAGAAGGGAGACCCAGTACTTC. This translates into CASSPSGVRRETQYF.

This clonotype has more than one count but fewer than ten. The rearrangement links TRBV6-1 to TRBJ2-1; D is perhaps TRBD2 (5 bases). The ends were cut back, 0 bases at V and 15 bases at J, with 15 bases in the middle. Germline V lookup: CDR1 MNHNS, CDR2 SASEGT. This CDR3 is 13 amino acids long. CDR3 amino acids: CASSEAHRGDRFF. The CDR3 coding sequence is TGTGCCAGCAGTGAAGCCCACCGGGGAGATCGGTTCTTC.

This clonotype was observed many times. The chain couples TRBV5-1 to TRBJ1-1, with 9 nucleotides matching TRBD1. CDR3 length equals 14 residues. Germline V lookup: CDR1 SGHRS, CDR2 YFSETQ. V lost 4 bases and J lost 3; bases outside the gene matches: 4. This CDR3 reads CASSRRDRDTEAFF. The CDR3 DNA reads TGCGCCAGCAGCCGTCGGGACAGGGACACTGAAGCTTTCTTT.